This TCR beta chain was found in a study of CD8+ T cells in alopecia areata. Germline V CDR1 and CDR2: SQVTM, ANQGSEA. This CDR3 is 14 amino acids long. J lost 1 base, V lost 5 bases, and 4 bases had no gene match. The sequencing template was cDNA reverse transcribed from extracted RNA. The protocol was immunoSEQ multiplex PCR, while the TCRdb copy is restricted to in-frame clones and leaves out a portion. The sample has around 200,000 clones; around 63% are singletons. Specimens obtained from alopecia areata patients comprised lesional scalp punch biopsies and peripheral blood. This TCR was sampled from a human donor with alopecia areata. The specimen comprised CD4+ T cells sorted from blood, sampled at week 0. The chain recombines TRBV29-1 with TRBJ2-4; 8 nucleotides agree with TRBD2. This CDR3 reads CSVYSGAAKNIQYF. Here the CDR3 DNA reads TGCAGCGTTTATAGCGGGGCTGCCAAAAACATTCAGTACTTC.